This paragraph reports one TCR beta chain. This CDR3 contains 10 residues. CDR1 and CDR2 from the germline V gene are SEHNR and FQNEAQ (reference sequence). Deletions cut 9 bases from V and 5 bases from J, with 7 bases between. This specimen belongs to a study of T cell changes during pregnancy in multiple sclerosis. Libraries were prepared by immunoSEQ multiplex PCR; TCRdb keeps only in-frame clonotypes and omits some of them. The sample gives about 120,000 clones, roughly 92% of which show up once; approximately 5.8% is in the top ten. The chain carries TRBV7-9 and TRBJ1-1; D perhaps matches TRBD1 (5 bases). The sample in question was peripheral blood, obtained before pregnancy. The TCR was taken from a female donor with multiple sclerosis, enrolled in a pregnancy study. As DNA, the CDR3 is TGTGCCAGTCAGGGAACTGAAGCTTTCTTT. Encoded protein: CASQGTEAFF.